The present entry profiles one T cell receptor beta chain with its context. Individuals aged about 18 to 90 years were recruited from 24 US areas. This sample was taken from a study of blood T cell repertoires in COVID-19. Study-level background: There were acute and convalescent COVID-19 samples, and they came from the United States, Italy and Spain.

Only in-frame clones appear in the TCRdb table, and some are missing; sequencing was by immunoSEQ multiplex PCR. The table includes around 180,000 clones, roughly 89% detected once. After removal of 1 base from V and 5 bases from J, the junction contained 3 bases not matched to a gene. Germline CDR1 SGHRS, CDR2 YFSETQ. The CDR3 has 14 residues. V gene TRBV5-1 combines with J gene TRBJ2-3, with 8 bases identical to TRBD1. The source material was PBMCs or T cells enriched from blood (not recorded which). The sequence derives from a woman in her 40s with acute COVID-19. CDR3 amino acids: CASSLSRGQDTQYF. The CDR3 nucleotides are TGCGCCAGCAGCTTGTCCAGGGGGCAAGATACGCAGTATTTT.